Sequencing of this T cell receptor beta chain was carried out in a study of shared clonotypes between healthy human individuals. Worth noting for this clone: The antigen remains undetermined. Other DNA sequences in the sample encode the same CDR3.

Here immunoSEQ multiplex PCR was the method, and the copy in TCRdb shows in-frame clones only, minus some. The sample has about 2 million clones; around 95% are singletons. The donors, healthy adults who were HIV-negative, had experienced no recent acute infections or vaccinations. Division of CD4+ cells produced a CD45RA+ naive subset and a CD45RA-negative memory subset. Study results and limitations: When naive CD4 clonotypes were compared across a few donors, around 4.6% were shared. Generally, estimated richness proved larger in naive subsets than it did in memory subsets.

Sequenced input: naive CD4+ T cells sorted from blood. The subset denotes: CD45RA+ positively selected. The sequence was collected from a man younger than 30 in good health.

CDR3 DNA: TGCGCCAGCAGCCATACGAGCACAGATACGCAGTATTTT. It yields the protein CASSHTSTDTQYF. This sequence joins TRBV5-1 and TRBJ2-3; D is unclear. Germline assignment: CDR1 SGHRS and CDR2 YFSETQ. The V end lost 4 bases, the J end lost 0 bases, and 6 bases lay between the germline ends. CDR3 size: 13 residues.